The 22 T cell receptor beta chains presented below share a single source sample, sequenced in a study of shared clonotypes between healthy human individuals. Naive CD8 isolation took CD45RO-negative cells positively selected for CCR7 and excluded terminally differentiated effector memory CD45RA+ cells. Profiled with immunoSEQ multiplex PCR; TCRdb holds only in-frame clones, not every one. This table has roughly 1,800,000 clones, over 85% appearing once. The sequenced sample was naive CD8+ T cells sorted from blood. Receptors were obtained from a man aged 18 to 30 in good health.

The V call is TRBV5-6, the J call TRBJ2-7; 11 nucleotides agree with TRBD2. In germline, CDR1 is SGHDT, CDR2 YYEEEE. The V gene end was trimmed by 0 bases and the J gene end by 0 bases; junction bases not matched to a gene: 5. CDR3 length: 17 amino acids. For the CDR3, the DNA is TGTGCCAGCAGCTTGGCGGTAGCGGGAGGGCCCTCCTACGAGCAGTACTTC. It specifies CASSLAVAGGPSYEQYF.

This sequence joins TRBV6-5 and TRBJ2-6; TRBD2 is a possible D gene (5 bases). Germline V gene lookup returns CDR1 MNHEY and CDR2 SVGAGI. V was pared by 2 bases and J by 4 bases, with 9 bases between. The CDR3 covers 15 residues. The CDR3 reads CASSYGAVGANVLTF. CDR3 coding DNA: TGTGCCAGCAGTTACGGAGCGGTGGGGGCCAACGTCCTGACTTTC.

As DNA, the CDR3 is TGTGCCACCAGCAGAGATATAGTAAGTGAGCAGTTCTTC. It encodes CATSRDIVSEQFF. The genes are TRBV15 and TRBJ2-1; D is unclear. Germline CDR1 LNHNV, CDR2 YYDKDF (reference sequence). The V gene lost 0 bases and the J gene lost 9 bases, with 9 bases spanning the gap. The CDR3 runs 13 residues.

This chain links TRBV30 with TRBJ1-2, with TRBD1 as a possible D gene (5 bases). This CDR3 spans 15 amino acids. The V end was cut by 1 base, the J end by 4 bases, with 16 bases between. Germline CDR1 GTSNPN, CDR2 SVGIG (reference sequence). In nucleotides, the CDR3 is TGTGCCTGGAGTGGAAACGGACGGGGGACCTATGGCTACACCTTC. It translates to CAWSGNGRGTYGYTF.

The CDR3 spells CAWSVPQGRDNYGYTF. The CDR3, as DNA: TGTGCCTGGAGTGTACCCCAGGGGCGGGATAACTATGGCTACACCTTC. The chain recombines TRBV30 with TRBJ1-2; D perhaps matches TRBD1 (6 bases). Trimming took off 0 bases at V and 1 base at J, with 15 bases between the two ends. Germline V gene data show CDR1 as GTSNPN and CDR2 as SVGIG (reference sequence). This CDR3 contains 16 residues.

The count of this clone is one. The rearrangement uses TRBV29-1 and TRBJ2-5; 8 nucleotides match TRBD1. The J segment lost 5 bases and the V segment lost 3 bases, leaving 11 bases of the junction unmatched. The germline CDR1 and CDR2 sequences are SQVTM and ANQGSEA. This CDR3 region has 15 residues. CDR3 sequence (DNA): TGCAGCGTTGATGACAGGGGTTCAAGTAAGGAGACCCAGTACTTC. This encodes CSVDDRGSSKETQYF.

The chain carries TRBV15 and TRBJ1-3; 9 positions match TRBD1. The CDR3 sequence is 20 residues long. Trimming took 2 bases from V and 1 from J; bases not matched to a gene: 15. Germline V lookup: CDR1 LNHNV, CDR2 YYDKDF (reference sequence). CDR3 in DNA: TGTGCCACCAGCAGACGTATCGGGACAGGGCCAGGACCGTCTGGAAACACCATATATTTT. Amino acid sequence: CATSRRIGTGPGPSGNTIYF.

Regarding this clone: Other DNA sequences from this sample encode an identical CDR3 as well. The chain joins TRBV7-9 to TRBJ2-3, with D perhaps TRBD2 (5 bases). V lost 5 bases to trimming and J lost 1 base, with 13 bases between them. The CDR3 is made up of 15 amino acids. Germline lookup yields CDR1 SEHNR and CDR2 FQNEAQ (reference sequence). As DNA, the CDR3 is TGTGCCAGCAGCCTGGGCGGGTTTGGCACAGATACGCAGTATTTT. It is translated as CASSLGGFGTDTQYF. The full variable domain, with the rest looked up from reference TRBV7-9 and TRBJ2-3, is DTGVSQNPRHKITKRGQNVTFRCDPISEHNRLYWYRQTLGQGPEFLTYFQNEAQLEKSRLLSDRFSAERPKGSFSTLEIQRTEQGDSAMYLCASSLGGFGTDTQYFGPGTRLTVL.

V usage is TRBV27 and J usage is TRBJ1-5, with 9 bases matching TRBD1. Losses at the gene ends were 5 bases for V and 7 bases for J; bases not matched to a gene: 6. The CDR3 covers 14 residues. Per the germline V gene, CDR1 is MNHEY and CDR2 is SMNVEV (reference sequence). CDR3 sequence: CASSVQGANQPQHF. CDR3 coding DNA: TGTGCCAGCAGTGTACAGGGGGCAAACCAGCCCCAGCATTTT.

The chain couples TRBV2 to TRBJ2-7; no reliable D call. The CDR3 is 11 residues long. Germline lookup yields CDR1 SNHLY and CDR2 FYNNEI. The germline V and J ends were trimmed by 7 bases and 1 base, with 5 bases remaining between them. CDR3 amino acids: CASTNSYEQYF. CDR3 in DNA: TGTGCCAGCACGAATTCCTACGAGCAGTACTTC.

The chain carries TRBV27 and TRBJ2-2; weak D call: TRBD2 (5 bases). The germline V gene encodes CDR1 MNHEY and CDR2 SMNVEV (reference sequence). This CDR3 contains 17 residues. V was cut by 5 bases and J by 3 bases, with 19 bases left in between. The CDR3 nucleotides are TGTGCCAGCAGTGCTACGAGCGGCGGTTTAGACACCGGGGAGCTGTTTTTT. It encodes CASSATSGGLDTGELFF.

A note on this clone: With a much larger clone just one base away, this may be a read error. The V call is TRBV5-5, the J call TRBJ1-1; D gene uncertain. The CDR3 loop spans 13 amino acids. Germline assignment: CDR1 SGHKS and CDR2 YYEKEE (reference sequence). The germline V and J ends were trimmed by 1 base and 1 base, with 5 bases remaining between them. CDR3 residues: CASSLSANTEAFF. CDR3 bases: TGTGCCAGCAGCTTGTCAGCGAACACTGAAGCTTTCTTT.

This chain uses TRBV7-9 with TRBJ2-1, with a weak D call TRBD1 (5 bases). CDR3 length equals 14 residues. Looked up from germline, CDR1 is SEHNR and CDR2 is FQNEAQ (reference sequence). V lost 1 base and J lost 9, with 13 bases in between. The CDR3 nucleotides read TGTGCCAGCAGCTTAGGGGGCCCACTACGTGAGCAGTTCTTC. As protein: CASSLGGPLREQFF.

V usage is TRBV2 and J usage is TRBJ2-1; 10 nucleotides agree with TRBD1. The V gene end was trimmed by 4 bases and the J gene end by 8 bases; junction bases not matched to a gene: 11. The CDR3 length is 16 residues. Germline CDR1 reads SNHLY; CDR2 reads FYNNEI. The CDR3 sequence: CASSVSGTGDLDEQFF. CDR3 nucleotides: TGTGCCAGCAGTGTCTCCGGGACAGGGGATTTGGATGAGCAGTTCTTC.

V gene TRBV6-5 combines with J gene TRBJ1-1, with D maybe TRBD1 (5 bases). This CDR3 comprises 13 residues. Trimming stripped 6 bases from V and 5 bases from J, with 13 bases between. Germline lookup yields CDR1 MNHEY and CDR2 SVGAGI. Here the CDR3 reads CASRGGSSTEAFF. CDR3 nucleotide sequence: TGTGCCAGCAGGGGGGGAAGCTCGACTGAAGCTTTCTTT.

This clone has only one observation. The chain employs TRBV6-5 and TRBJ2-7; a weak D match, TRBD1 (6 bases). The CDR3 sequence is 15 residues long. Germline assignment: CDR1 MNHEY and CDR2 SVGAGI. Trimming left V 4 bases short and J 6 bases short, with 19 bases between. As DNA, the CDR3 is TGTGCCAGCAGTTCGCCGACAGGTACGGAGATCGAGCAGTACTTC. This codes for CASSSPTGTEIEQYF.

The chain combines TRBV11-2 with TRBJ2-5; no firm D call. The J call may be wrong; the DNA end is better matched by TRBJ2-7. Germline lookup yields CDR1 SGHAT and CDR2 FQNNGV. CDR3 length: 11 amino acids. CDR3: CASSFDDEQYF. CDR3 DNA: TGTGCCAGCAGCTTCGATGACGAGCAGTACTTC.

J is TRBJ1-1 and V is TRBV11-2; TRBD1 might be the D (6 bases). V was cut by 1 base and J by 7 bases, with 16 bases left in between. This CDR3 has 15 amino acids. CDR1 and CDR2 (germline): SGHAT, FQNNGV. The CDR3 protein is CASSLAGEGGGEAFF. The CDR3, as DNA: TGTGCCAGCAGCTTAGCAGGTGAGGGGGGAGGTGAAGCTTTCTTT.

The chain joins TRBV2 to TRBJ2-5; D perhaps matches TRBD1 (5 bases). The CDR3 consists of 14 residues. Germline assignment: CDR1 SNHLY and CDR2 FYNNEI. Trimming shortened V by 6 bases and J by 2 bases, and 13 bases separated the two germline ends. The CDR3 DNA sequence: TGTGCCAGCAGGAAAAATCAGGGACAAGAGACCCAGTACTTC. Its translation: CASRKNQGQETQYF.

This sequence joins TRBV7-8 and TRBJ2-1; perhaps D is TRBD1 or TRBD2 (5 bases each). The germline gives CDR1 SGHVS, CDR2 FQNEAQ. The CDR3 length is 14 residues. V was trimmed by 5 bases and J by 1 base, leaving 9 bases between them. CDR3 DNA sequence: TGTGCCAGCAGCCCCGGGGCGTCCTACAATGAGCAGTTCTTC. This gives the protein CASSPGASYNEQFF.

J is TRBJ2-7 and V is TRBV29-1; TRBD2 is a possible D gene (5 bases). The V and J ends lost 1 base and 2 bases respectively, with 6 bases between them. CDR1 SQVTM and CDR2 ANQGSEA come from the germline V gene. This CDR3 has 12 amino acids. Written as DNA, the CDR3 is TGCAGCGTTGAAGTGGAGGCCTACGAGCAGTACTTC. Protein sequence: CSVEVEAYEQYF.

As regards this clone: This sample includes further DNA sequences coding for the same CDR3. The CDR3: CASSLSAGANQPQHF. DNA of the CDR3: TGTGCCAGCAGTTTATCAGCAGGGGCCAATCAGCCCCAGCATTTT. V usage is TRBV27 and J usage is TRBJ1-5; D possibly corresponds to TRBD1 (6 bases). V was clipped by 0 bases and J by 3 bases, with 9 bases between them. The CDR3 has 15 amino acids. Germline V gene lookup returns CDR1 MNHEY and CDR2 SMNVEV (reference sequence).